What follows is one T cell receptor beta chain and its context. The sample comes from a study of CD8 T cells in Susac syndrome. CDR1 is DFQATT and CDR2 is SNEGSKA in the germline V gene (reference sequence). The junction had 5 bases not matched to a gene; V was cut back by 6 bases and J by 5 bases. The CDR3 runs to 13 residues. cDNA came from roughly 0.47 to 1 ug RNA primed by random hexamers. Amplification of TCR beta CDR3 across 54 Vbeta and 13 Jbeta was performed with immunoSEQ multiplex PCR. From the immunoSEQ multiplex PCR reads, TCRdb called clonotypes with MiXCR, one entry per CDR3 protein. The data hold over 150,000 distinct CDR3 sequences, with roughly 94% observed a single time.

The V call is TRBV20-1, the J call TRBJ2-5; 11 nucleotides match TRBD2. Material: CD4+ T cells from PBMCs. This clonotype was sampled from a human donor with Susac syndrome. CDR3 loop: CSALAGVKETQYF. The CDR3 DNA follows: TGCAGTGCACTAGCGGGAGTGAAGGAGACCCAGTACTTC.